This TCR beta chain was observed in a study of blood T cells in healthy people across ages (dated by TCRdb to the mid-2010s). With regard to the full study: In model experiments, roughly one uniquely barcoded TCR beta cDNA molecule per two T cells was captured by template switching. Using deep sequencing normalized with unique cDNA molecular identifiers, the study measured how TCR beta repertoire diversity changes with age. Donors were grouped into four age groups: young (average 16 years), middle-aged (around 39), aged (62) and long-lived (around 80). To avoid experimental bias, donors of different ages were randomly spread across the sequencing lanes. For two donors (one aged 18 to 29 and one aged 80 or older), the study analyzed two additional independent replicas of 1 million unique cDNA reads from the same blood draw. The investigation overall reported the following: Estimates of total diversity based on one million sequenced T cells were regarded as lower bounds and as underestimates. Observed TCR beta diversity correlated strongly with the percentage of naive T cells measured by flow cytometry. Because the CMV infection status of the donors was unknown, age-related changes in expanded clonotypes may potentially have been confounded. Observed TCR beta diversity per million T cells fell roughly linearly with age, and a significant reduction was already apparent by age around 39. Compared with the aged group, the long-lived group had more naive CD4+ T cells, fewer expanded clones and increased TCR diversity, suggesting age selection. Bulk unsorted PBMC profiling prevented conclusive comparison of naive and antigen-experienced compartments.

Library method: 5' RACE. Sequencing relied on an Illumina HiSeq 2500. The second PCR ran for roughly 7 to 11 cycles and used a J-beta primer mix along with a sample-barcoded 5' primer. A unique molecular identifier was introduced onto each TCR beta cDNA molecule by a template-switch 5' adaptor carrying 12 random nucleotides. At least 3 million CDR3-containing paired-end reads were obtained from each sample. First-strand cDNA synthesis was performed from all RNA using the Mint cDNA synthesis kit, with priming by a TRBC-specific oligonucleotide. Following uracil-DNA glycosylase treatment, all cDNA underwent a first 18-cycle PCR with the universal primers M1SS and BC2_uni_R. Per the source publication's procedure: For normalization, 1 million high-quality reads, each with a distinct molecular identifier, were randomly selected from each sample. Instead of being binned into consensus sequences, reads that shared molecular identifiers were thrown out. MiTCR, with a Q25 quality threshold and the strictest error-elimination algorithm, was used for CDR3 identification, clonotype clustering and error correction. A nonparametric unseen species model using Euler transformation provided a lower-bound estimate of total TCR beta diversity. In TCRdb, the public reads were trimmed at Q25 with fastp and aligned with MiXCR, with productive beta chains retained. CDR3 protein duplicates are merged, each entry listing the most common genes and DNA. None of the V and J calls come from the authors' own analysis; TCRdb made them. The sample table shows fewer than 750,000 distinct CDR3 sequences, and 52% are seen once. Less than 15% of the sample belongs to the ten largest clones.

In its sample, this clonotype was seen a few times. Its antigen is not yet known. No base qualities exist here, and no much larger clone lies one base off it. Donors were a few dozen systemically healthy Caucasian individuals from Russia aged roughly 6 to 95 years. Ten milliliters of peripheral blood were collected from each donor into EDTA-treated Vacutainer tubes. Ficoll-Paque density-gradient centrifugation was used to isolate PBMCs, with at least 6 million obtained per sample. Trizol reagent was used to extract total RNA from PBMCs, with at least 6 micrograms per sample. The percentages of naive CD45RAhigh/CD27high T cells were determined by flow cytometry on a PBMC aliquot from every donor. The TCR originated in an elderly woman in good health. Sequenced: blood.

The nucleotide sequence is given as TGTGCCAGCAGTGACTCTAGCGACAATGAGCAGTTCTTC. It translates as CASSDSSDNEQFF. Recombination joined TRBV6-4 with TRBJ2-1; the D segment could be TRBD2, given 5 matching bases. Relative to germline, V is 0 bases shorter and J is 5 bases shorter, with 5 bases between their ends. CDR1 MRHNA and CDR2 SNTAGT are derived from the germline V gene. Counted from cysteine to phenylalanine, this CDR3 has 13 amino acids. CDR3 DNA only is kept here, 39 bases in frame from base 1.